This T cell receptor (beta chain) was retrieved from a study of cytomegalovirus exposure and HLA in healthy donors. As regards this clone: As yet, its antigen is unknown.

Overall study results and limits: As was reported, the classifier diagnosed cytomegalovirus status with high specificity and sensitivity.

PCR employed 60 Vbeta and 13 Jbeta primers. Clones were sequenced by immunoSEQ multiplex PCR, and TCRdb holds only the in-frame ones, with some missing. This table holds about 110,000 clones, over 70% found once. This CDR3 has 12 residues. Per the germline V gene, CDR1 is SGHVS and CDR2 is FQNEAQ. V shed 0 bases and J shed 6 bases, with 6 bases lying between them. The TCR was taken from a young man in good health and CMV-seronegative. This chain joins TRBV7-8 and TRBJ2-7; D remains ambiguous. Sequenced input: PBMCs. The CDR3 loop is CASSLASGEQYF. For the CDR3, the DNA is TGTGCCAGCAGCTTAGCTTCCGGCGAGCAGTACTTC.